This TCR beta chain was recovered during a study of shared clonotypes between healthy human individuals. The CDR3 is 15 residues long. V was pared by 1 base and J by 7 bases, with 4 bases of the junction left unmatched. Germline V gives CDR1 SGHVS, CDR2 FQNEAQ. General study findings and limits: A reduction in generation probabilities was seen for non-shared clonotypes relative to those shared by all four donors. Relative to memory subsets, naive subsets generally showed larger estimated richness.

Produced via immunoSEQ multiplex PCR; TCRdb's table is partial and in-frame only. The sample contains some 550,000 clones, around 97% of which appear only once. A CD45RA-negative memory subset and a CD45RA+ naive subset were separated from the CD4+ cells. This clone came up once. No antigen is known for it. Sequenced input: naive CD4+ T cells sorted from blood. As to subset: CD45RA+ positively selected. This TCR came from a young woman in good health. J is TRBJ2-1 and V is TRBV7-8, with 10 bases matching TRBD2. For the CDR3, the DNA is TGTGCCAGCAGCTTAGTAGCGGGAGGAGTAAATGAGCAGTTCTTC. This sequence encodes CASSLVAGGVNEQFF.